The source of this T cell receptor (beta chain) is a study of shared clonotypes between healthy human individuals. Study overall: CD4 naive and memory got three plates each, CD8 naive two, CD8 memory one.

From germline, CDR1 is KGHSH and CDR2 LQKENI. The V gene lost 4 bases and the J gene lost 3 bases, with 7 bases spanning the gap. The CDR3 consists of 12 residues. Study outcomes and limitations: In this cohort, only blood was sampled, and tissue repertoires likely differ.

Clones were sequenced by immunoSEQ multiplex PCR, and TCRdb holds only the in-frame ones, with some missing. The profile shows some 1.5 million clones, under 99% of them singletons. In the case of this clone: Antigen specificity is unknown. Within the sample, other DNA sequences also encode this same CDR3.

The gene calls are TRBV18 and TRBJ2-7; D possibly corresponds to TRBD1 (5 bases). Material: naive CD4+ T cells sorted from blood. As to subset: CD45RA+ positively selected. This TCR was recovered from a man aged 25-45 years in good health. CDR3 DNA: TGTGCCAGCTCACTGGACAACTACGAGCAGTACTTC. Amino acids: CASSLDNYEQYF.